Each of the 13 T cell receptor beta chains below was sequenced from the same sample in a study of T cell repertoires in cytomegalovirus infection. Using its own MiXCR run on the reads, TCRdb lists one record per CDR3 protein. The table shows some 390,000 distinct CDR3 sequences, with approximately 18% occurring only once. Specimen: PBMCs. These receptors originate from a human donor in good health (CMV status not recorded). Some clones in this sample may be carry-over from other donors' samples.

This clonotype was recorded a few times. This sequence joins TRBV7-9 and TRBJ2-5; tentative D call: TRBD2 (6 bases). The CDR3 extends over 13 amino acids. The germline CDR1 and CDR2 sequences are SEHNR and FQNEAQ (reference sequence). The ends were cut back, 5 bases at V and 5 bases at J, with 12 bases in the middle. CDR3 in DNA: TGTGCCAGCAGCCCTGCTGGGGGGGAGACCCAGTACTTC. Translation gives CASSPAGGETQYF.

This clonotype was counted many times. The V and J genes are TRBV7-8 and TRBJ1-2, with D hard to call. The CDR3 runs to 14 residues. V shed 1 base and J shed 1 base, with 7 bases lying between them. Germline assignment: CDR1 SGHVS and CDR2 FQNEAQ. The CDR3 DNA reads TGTGCCAGCAGCTTAGGTCACCTTAACTATGGCTACACCTTC. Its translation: CASSLGHLNYGYTF.

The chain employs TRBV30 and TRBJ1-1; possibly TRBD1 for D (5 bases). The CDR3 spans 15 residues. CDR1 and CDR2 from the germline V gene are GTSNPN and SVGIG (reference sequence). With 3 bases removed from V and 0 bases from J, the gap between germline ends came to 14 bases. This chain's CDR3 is CAWSPPDRMNTEAFF. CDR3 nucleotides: TGTGCCTGGAGCCCCCCCGACAGAATGAACACTGAAGCTTTCTTT.

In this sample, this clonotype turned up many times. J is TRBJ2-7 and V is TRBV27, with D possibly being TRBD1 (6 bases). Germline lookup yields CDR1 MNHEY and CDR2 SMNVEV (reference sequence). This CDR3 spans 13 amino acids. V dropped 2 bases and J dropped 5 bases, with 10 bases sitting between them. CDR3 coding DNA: TGTGCCAGCAGTTTAGGGGGCAGGAACGAGCAGTACTTC. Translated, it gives CASSLGGRNEQYF.

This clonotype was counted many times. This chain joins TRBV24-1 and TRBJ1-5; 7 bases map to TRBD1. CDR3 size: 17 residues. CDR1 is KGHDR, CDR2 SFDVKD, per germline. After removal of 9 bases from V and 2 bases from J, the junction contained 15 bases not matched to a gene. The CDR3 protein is CATAPNRGYGGNQPQHF. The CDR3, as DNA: TGTGCCACCGCTCCCAACAGGGGATACGGGGGCAATCAGCCCCAGCATTTT.

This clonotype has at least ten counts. CDR3 coding DNA: TGTGCCAGCAGCTTAGACCCGGGGCCAAGGACAAATGAGCAGTTCTTC. As protein: CASSLDPGPRTNEQFF. The chain uses TRBV7-8 and TRBJ2-1, with D perhaps being TRBD1 or TRBD2 (5 bases each). The V gene lost 1 base and the J gene lost 7 bases, with 17 bases spanning the gap. The germline V gene has CDR1 SGHVS and CDR2 FQNEAQ. The CDR3 has 16 amino acids.

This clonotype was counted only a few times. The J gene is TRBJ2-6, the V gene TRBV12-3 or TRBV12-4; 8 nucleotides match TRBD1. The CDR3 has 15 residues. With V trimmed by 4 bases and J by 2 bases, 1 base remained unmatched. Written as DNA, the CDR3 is TGTGCCAGCAGTTCACAGGGGGCTGGGGCCAACGTCCTGACTTTC. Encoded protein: CASSSQGAGANVLTF.

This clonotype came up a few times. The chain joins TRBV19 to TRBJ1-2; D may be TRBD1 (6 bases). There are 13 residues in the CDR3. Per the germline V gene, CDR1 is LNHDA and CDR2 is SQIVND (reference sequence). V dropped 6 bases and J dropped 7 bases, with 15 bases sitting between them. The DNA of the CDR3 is TGTGCCAGTAGCGTCCAGGGGCTTGGTGGCTACACCTTC. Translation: CASSVQGLGGYTF.

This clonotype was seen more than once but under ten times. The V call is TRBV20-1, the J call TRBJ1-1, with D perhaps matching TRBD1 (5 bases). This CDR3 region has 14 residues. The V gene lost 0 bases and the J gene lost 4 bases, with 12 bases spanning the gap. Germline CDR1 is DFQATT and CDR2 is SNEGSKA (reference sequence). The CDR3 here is CSARDSRGGTEAFF. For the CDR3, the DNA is TGCAGTGCTAGAGATTCCCGGGGGGGCACTGAAGCTTTCTTT.

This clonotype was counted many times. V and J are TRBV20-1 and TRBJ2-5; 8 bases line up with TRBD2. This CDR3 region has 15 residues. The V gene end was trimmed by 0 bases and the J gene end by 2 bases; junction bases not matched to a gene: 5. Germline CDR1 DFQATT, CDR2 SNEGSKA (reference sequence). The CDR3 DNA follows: TGCAGTGCTAGAGATCTTCGGGGGGGTCAAGAGACCCAGTACTTC. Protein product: CSARDLRGGQETQYF.

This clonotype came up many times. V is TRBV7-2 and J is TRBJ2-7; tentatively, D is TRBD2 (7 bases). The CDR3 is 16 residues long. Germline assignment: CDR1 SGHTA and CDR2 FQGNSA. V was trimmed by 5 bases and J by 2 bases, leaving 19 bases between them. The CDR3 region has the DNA TGTGCCAGCAGCCCAAGGGGGGGGGGCAAGACCTACGAGCAGTACTTC. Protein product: CASSPRGGGKTYEQYF.

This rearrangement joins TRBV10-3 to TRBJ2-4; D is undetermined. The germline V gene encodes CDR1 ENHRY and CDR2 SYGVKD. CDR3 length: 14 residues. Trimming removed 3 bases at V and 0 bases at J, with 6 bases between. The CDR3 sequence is CAISDRLAKNIQYF. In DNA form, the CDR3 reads TGTGCCATCAGTGATCGGTTAGCCAAAAACATTCAGTACTTC.

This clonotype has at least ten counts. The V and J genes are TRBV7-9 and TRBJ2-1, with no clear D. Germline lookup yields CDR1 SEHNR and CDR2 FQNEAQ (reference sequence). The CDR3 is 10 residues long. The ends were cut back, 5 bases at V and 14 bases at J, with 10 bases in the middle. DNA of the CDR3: TGTGCCAGCAGCCCACCTCTGAAGTTCTTC. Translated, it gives CASSPPLKFF.